This TCR beta chain was observed in a study of CD8 T cells in ankylosing spondylitis. Broader study findings: Disease-linked clones were found to be CD8+ and relatively rare in peripheral blood. For ankylosing spondylitis blood, a TCR beta motif of roughly 8 highly homologous variants appeared characteristic. Reportedly, matched ankylosing spondylitis synovial fluid was significantly enriched for disease-linked clones. A subset of motif variants has previously been described in the synovial fluid and blood of reactive arthritis.

There are 12 residues in the CDR3. V was trimmed by 0 bases and J by 11 bases, leaving 11 bases between them. CDR1 SGHTS and CDR2 YDEGEE come from the germline V gene. Quantitative molecular-barcoded 5'-RACE generated the TCR beta libraries. Using its own MiXCR run on the 5' RACE reads, TCRdb lists one record per CDR3 protein. The repertoire includes about 440,000 distinct CDR3 sequences, 15% to 20% of them detected once, and just over 1% sits in the top ten. A few counts support this clonotype. The target antigen is unknown. This chain links TRBV5-8 with TRBJ1-1, with D unclear. This TCR came from a male donor with ankylosing spondylitis. Material: blood, either unsorted or a sorted T cell fraction (not recorded which). The DNA for the CDR3 is TGTGCCAGCAGCTTGGAAGGACCGCCGGCTTTCTTT. Protein sequence: CASSLEGPPAFF.